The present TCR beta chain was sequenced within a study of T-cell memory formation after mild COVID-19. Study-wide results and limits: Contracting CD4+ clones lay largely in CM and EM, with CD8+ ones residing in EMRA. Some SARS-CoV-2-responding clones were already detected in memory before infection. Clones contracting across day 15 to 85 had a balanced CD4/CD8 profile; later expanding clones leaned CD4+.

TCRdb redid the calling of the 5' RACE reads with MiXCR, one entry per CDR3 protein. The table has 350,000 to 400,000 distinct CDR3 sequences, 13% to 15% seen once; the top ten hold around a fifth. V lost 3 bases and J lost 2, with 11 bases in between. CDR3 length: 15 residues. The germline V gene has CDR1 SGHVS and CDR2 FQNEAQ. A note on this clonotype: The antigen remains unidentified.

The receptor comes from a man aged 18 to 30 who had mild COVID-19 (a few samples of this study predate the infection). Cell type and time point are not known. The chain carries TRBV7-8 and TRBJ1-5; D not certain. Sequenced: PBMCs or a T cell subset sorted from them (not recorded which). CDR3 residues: CASSFTVGGNQPQHF. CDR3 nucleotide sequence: TGTGCCAGCAGCTTTACGGTCGGGGGCAATCAGCCCCAGCATTTT.